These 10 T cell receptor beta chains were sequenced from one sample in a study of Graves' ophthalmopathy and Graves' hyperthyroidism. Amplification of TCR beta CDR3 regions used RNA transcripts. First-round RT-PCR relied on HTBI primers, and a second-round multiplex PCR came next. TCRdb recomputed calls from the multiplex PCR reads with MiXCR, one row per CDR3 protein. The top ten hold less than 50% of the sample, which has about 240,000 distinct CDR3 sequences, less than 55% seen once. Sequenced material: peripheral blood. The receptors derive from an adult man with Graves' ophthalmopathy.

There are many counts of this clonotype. This CDR3 is CASPDGQVGQPQHF. CDR3 DNA: TGCGCCAGCCCCGACGGCCAGGTGGGTCAGCCCCAGCATTTT. The chain combines TRBV10-2 with TRBJ1-5; D gene ambiguous. Germline CDR1 WSHSY, CDR2 SAAADI. The CDR3 spans 14 residues. V lost 8 bases, J lost 6 bases, and 17 bases lay in between.

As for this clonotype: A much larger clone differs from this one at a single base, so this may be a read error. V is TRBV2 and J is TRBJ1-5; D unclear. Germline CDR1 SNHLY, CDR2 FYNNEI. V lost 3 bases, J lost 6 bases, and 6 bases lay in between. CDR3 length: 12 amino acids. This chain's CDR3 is CASSDIGQPQHF. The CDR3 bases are TGTGCCAGCAGTGATATCGGTCAGCCCCAGCATTTT.

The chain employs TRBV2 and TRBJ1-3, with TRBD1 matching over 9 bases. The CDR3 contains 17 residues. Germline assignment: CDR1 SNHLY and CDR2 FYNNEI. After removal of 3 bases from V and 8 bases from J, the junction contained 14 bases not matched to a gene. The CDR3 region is CASSEVGTGRLEDTIYF. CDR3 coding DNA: TGTGCCAGCAGTGAGGTCGGGACAGGGCGTCTGGAGGACACCATATATTTT.

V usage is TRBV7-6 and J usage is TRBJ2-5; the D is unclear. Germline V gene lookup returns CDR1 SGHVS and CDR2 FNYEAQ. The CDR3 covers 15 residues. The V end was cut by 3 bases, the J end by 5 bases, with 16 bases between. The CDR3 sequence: CASSFSTVEGETQYF. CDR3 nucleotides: TGTGCCAGCAGCTTTTCCACTGTTGAAGGGGAGACCCAGTACTTC.

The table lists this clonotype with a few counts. This chain's CDR3 is CASRGLSGANVLTF. DNA for the CDR3: TGTGCCAGCAGGGGCCTCTCTGGGGCCAACGTCCTGACTTTC. The V and J genes are TRBV2 and TRBJ2-6; D gene ambiguous. V dropped 6 bases and J dropped 0 bases, with 6 bases sitting between them. Germline CDR1 and CDR2: SNHLY and FYNNEI. This CDR3 has 14 amino acids.

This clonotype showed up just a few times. The CDR3 sequence is CASATTGGQETQYF. The CDR3 DNA reads TGTGCCAGCGCCACAACAGGGGGCCAAGAGACCCAGTACTTC. This sequence joins TRBV7-8 and TRBJ2-5, with 8 bases identical to TRBD1. CDR1 and CDR2 (germline): SGHVS, FQNEAQ. Trimming took 8 bases from V and 1 from J; bases not matched to a gene: 6. The CDR3 is 14 amino acids.

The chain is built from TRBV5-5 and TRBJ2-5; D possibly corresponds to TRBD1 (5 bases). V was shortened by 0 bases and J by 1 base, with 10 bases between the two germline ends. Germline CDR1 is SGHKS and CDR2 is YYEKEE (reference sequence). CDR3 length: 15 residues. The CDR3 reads CASSLVQGTQETQYF. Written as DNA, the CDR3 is TGTGCCAGCAGCTTGGTTCAGGGAACCCAAGAGACCCAGTACTTC.

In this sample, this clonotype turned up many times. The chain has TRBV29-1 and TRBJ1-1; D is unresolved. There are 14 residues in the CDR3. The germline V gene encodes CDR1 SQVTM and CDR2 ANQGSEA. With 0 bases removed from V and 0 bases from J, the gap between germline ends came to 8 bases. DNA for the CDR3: TGCAGCGTTGAAGATCAACAGATGAACACTGAAGCTTTCTTT. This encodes CSVEDQQMNTEAFF.

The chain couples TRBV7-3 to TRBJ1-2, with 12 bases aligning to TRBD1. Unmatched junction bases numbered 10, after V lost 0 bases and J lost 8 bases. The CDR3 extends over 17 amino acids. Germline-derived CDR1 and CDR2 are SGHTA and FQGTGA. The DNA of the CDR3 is TGTGCCAGCAGCTTAACGGCCGGGACAGGGGGCGCGTACGGCTACACCTTC. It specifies CASSLTAGTGGAYGYTF.

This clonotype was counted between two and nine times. The CDR3 nucleotides read TGTGCCAGCAGTTTAGTAGTTAATTCACCCCTCCACTTT. Protein: CASSLVVNSPLHF. V gene TRBV12-3 or TRBV12-4 combines with J gene TRBJ1-6; D not certain. The CDR3 contains 13 residues. With 1 base removed from V and 6 bases from J, the gap between germline ends came to 4 bases.